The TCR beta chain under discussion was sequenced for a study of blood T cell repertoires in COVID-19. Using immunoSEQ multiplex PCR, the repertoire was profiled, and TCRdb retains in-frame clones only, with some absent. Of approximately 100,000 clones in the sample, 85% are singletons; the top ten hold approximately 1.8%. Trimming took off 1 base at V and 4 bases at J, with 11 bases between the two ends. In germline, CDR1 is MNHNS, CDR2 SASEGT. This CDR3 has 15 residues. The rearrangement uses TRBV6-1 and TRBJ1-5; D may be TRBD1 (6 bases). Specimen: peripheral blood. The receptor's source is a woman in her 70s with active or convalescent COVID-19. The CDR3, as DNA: TGTGCCAGCAGTGAAGGGGGGGGCCTTAATCAGCCCCAGCATTTT. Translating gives CASSEGGGLNQPQHF.